Listed below are T cell receptor beta chains from one sample, sequenced in a study of STAT5B mutations in CD4+ large granular lymphocyte leukemia. TCRdb's copy holds only in-frame clones and misses some; the assay was immunoSEQ multiplex PCR. This sample carries about 38,000 clones, around 72% of them seen once, and the ten largest clones take approximately 0.6%. Material for sequencing was CD4+ T cells from blood buffy coats. These receptors were taken from a human donor in good health. The CDR3 runs from the conserved cysteine through the conserved F or W. The D gene is left open where the match is weak. Clone sizes are given selectively: once, few, many, or a class where the clone is expanded.

TRBJ2-3 | - | - | TRBV6-1 | CASSEGPSTDTQYF | TGTGCCAGCAGTGAAGGCCCTTCCACAGATACGCAGTATTTT
TRBJ2-7 | - | TRBD1 | TRBV2 | CASSRTGTGSYEQYF | TGTGCCAGCAGCCGAACCGGGACAGGGTCATACGAGCAGTACTTC
TRBJ2-3 | - | - | TRBV6-5 | CASSYSISGSTDTQYF | TGTGCCAGCAGTTACTCGATCTCGGGGAGCACAGATACGCAGTATTTT
TRBJ2-1 | - | - | TRBV27 | CASSMFNFRNNEQFF | TGTGCCAGCAGTATGTTCAACTTTCGAAACAATGAGCAGTTCTTC
TRBJ2-3 | - | - | TRBV7-9 | CASSLGGPQYF | TGTGCCAGCAGCTTAGGTGGCCCGCAGTATTTT
TRBJ1-2 | - | - | TRBV7-3 | CASSLTGGERGYTF | TGTGCCAGCAGCTTAACGGGCGGGGAACGTGGCTACACCTTC
TRBJ2-2 | - | - | TRBV4-1 | CASSPHGVELTGELFF | TGCGCCAGCAGCCCCCACGGGGTGGAGCTCACCGGGGAGCTGTTTTTT
TRBJ2-2 | - | - | TRBV10-3 | CAISGGYTGELFF | TGTGCCATCTCGGGGGGCTACACCGGGGAGCTGTTTTTT
TRBJ2-2 | few | TRBD1 | TRBV7-9 | CASSHRQGITGELFF | TGTGCCAGCAGTCACAGACAGGGCATCACCGGGGAGCTGTTTTTT
TRBJ2-3 | - | - | TRBV7-6 | CASSSRSRGVDTQYF | TGTGCCAGCAGCTCCCGATCTAGGGGGGTAGATACGCAGTATTTT
TRBJ1-6 | - | TRBD1 | TRBV27 | CASSMTTGVVSPLHF | TGTGCCAGCAGTATGACTACAGGGGTGGTCTCACCCCTCCACTTT
TRBJ2-7 | - | TRBD1 | TRBV5-6 | CASSLSGTGNYEQYF | TGTGCCAGCAGCTTGTCCGGGACAGGGAACTACGAGCAGTACTTC
TRBJ1-5 | medium-sized | TRBD1 | TRBV2 | CASSPDRGKDQPQHF | TGTGCCAGCAGTCCTGACAGGGGGAAGGATCAGCCCCAGCATTTT
TRBJ2-5 | - | TRBD2 | TRBV5-1 | CASSLGSGSGETQYF | TGCGCCAGCAGCTTGGGGAGCGGGAGTGGGGAGACCCAGTACTTC
TRBJ2-7 | - | TRBD2 | TRBV2 | CASSEGLVVDEQYF | TGTGCCAGCAGTGAGGGACTAGTCGTCGACGAGCAGTACTTC
TRBJ1-2 | - | - | TRBV18 | CASSQDSSYGYTF | TGTGCCAGCTCGCAGGACAGTTCCTATGGCTACACCTTC
TRBJ2-2 | - | TRBD2 | TRBV2 | CASSSQAGGPTGELFF | TGTGCCAGCAGTTCCCAAGCGGGGGGACCAACCGGGGAGCTGTTTTTT
TRBJ2-7 | - | TRBD1 | TRBV19 | CASSSPGQGPIANEQYF | TGTGCCAGTTCATCCCCGGGACAGGGTCCGATAGCTAACGAGCAGTACTTC
TRBJ2-3 | - | - | TRBV7-9 | CAGVPGLNTDTQYF | TGTGCCGGCGTACCGGGACTTAACACAGATACGCAGTATTTT
TRBJ2-1 | - | - | TRBV6-6 | CTTGGQGYNEQFF | TGCACGACCGGGGGGCAGGGCTACAATGAGCAGTTCTTC
TRBJ1-1 | few | - | TRBV18 | CASSTLGTTEAFF | TGTGCCAGCTCAACACTGGGCACCACTGAAGCTTTCTTT
TRBJ2-1 | - | TRBD2 | TRBV18 | CASSPSVAGGWNEQFF | TGTGCCAGCTCACCGTCGGTAGCGGGGGGGTGGAATGAGCAGTTCTTC
TRBJ2-4 | - | - | TRBV2 | CASSPSGTKNIQYF | TGTGCCAGCAGTCCCTCAGGGACCAAAAACATTCAGTACTTC
TRBJ1-2 | - | - | TRBV7-2 | CASSDTPIYGYTF | TGTGCCAGCAGCGACACACCAATCTATGGCTACACCTTC
TRBJ2-3 | - | TRBD2 | TRBV5-1 | CASSLAGREGTDTQYF | TGCGCCAGCAGCTTGGCCGGGCGGGAGGGCACAGATACGCAGTATTTT
TRBJ2-2 | - | - | TRBV5-4 | CASSLGRGNTGELFF | TGTGCCAGCAGCTTGGGTAGAGGAAACACCGGGGAGCTGTTTTTT
TRBJ1-1 | - | - | TRBV7-2 | CASSLVLSEAFF | TGTGCCAGCAGCTTAGTTCTCTCTGAAGCTTTCTTT
TRBJ1-1 | - | TRBD1 | TRBV19 | CASRRGPNTEAFF | TGTGCCAGTAGAAGGGGGCCTAACACTGAAGCTTTCTTT
TRBJ1-5 | few | TRBD1 | TRBV7-7 | CASSTQGAVVQPQHF | TGTGCTAGCAGCACGCAGGGGGCTGTAGTTCAGCCCCAGCATTTT
TRBJ2-7 | - | - | TRBV7-2 | CASSVAFRSYEQYF | TGTGCCAGCAGCGTAGCGTTCCGCTCCTACGAGCAGTACTTC
TRBJ1-1 | - | - | TRBV11-2 | CASSLVGVVTEAFF | TGTGCCAGCAGCTTAGTAGGGGTAGTCACTGAAGCTTTCTTT
TRBJ2-3 | - | TRBD2 | TRBV4-1 | CASRPPGTRRGDTQYF | TGCGCCAGCAGACCCCCGGGGACTAGGCGTGGAGATACGCAGTATTTT
TRBJ2-2 | - | TRBD2 | TRBV4-2 | CASSQVGAGGPKNTGELFF | TGTGCCAGCAGCCAAGTTGGTGCGGGGGGGCCAAAGAACACCGGGGAGCTGTTTTTT
TRBJ1-2 | few | - | TRBV5-6 | CASSQSPSGYTF | TGTGCCAGCAGCCAGAGCCCCTCTGGCTACACCTTC
TRBJ1-6 | few | - | TRBV18 | CASSPLPREPLHF | TGTGCCAGCTCACCATTACCCCGGGAGCCCCTCCACTTT
TRBJ1-5 | few | - | TRBV15 | CATSRDEVGPQHF | TGTGCCACCAGCAGAGATGAGGTTGGGCCCCAGCATTTT
TRBJ2-5 | few | - | TRBV19 | CASSIGGNDQETQYF | TGTGCCAGTAGTATAGGGGGGAACGACCAAGAGACCCAGTACTTC